The 21 T cell receptor beta chains below all came from one sample that was sequenced in a study of blood T cell repertoires in COVID-19. Sequencing was performed with immunoSEQ multiplex PCR; in TCRdb, only in-frame clones are kept and a portion is missing. The sample has about 440,000 clones; about nine tenths are singletons. Sequencing used PBMCs or T cells enriched from blood (not recorded which). All receptors come from a man aged 18 to 30 who had recovered from COVID-19.

This clone was seen more than once but under ten times. The chain links TRBV6-5 to TRBJ1-2; D is possibly TRBD1 (6 bases). The CDR3 consists of 11 residues. Per the germline V gene, CDR1 is MNHEY and CDR2 is SVGAGI. V was shortened by 10 bases and J by 8 bases, with 14 bases between the two germline ends. The CDR3 here is CATSQGNGYTF. CDR3 nucleotide sequence: TGTGCCACCTCACAGGGAAACGGCTACACCTTC.

The V gene is TRBV4-1, the J gene TRBJ2-2, with D maybe TRBD1 (7 bases). Germline V gene lookup returns CDR1 MGHRA and CDR2 YSYEKL. V dropped 0 bases and J dropped 5 bases, with 13 bases sitting between them. CDR3 size: 16 residues. CDR3 nucleotides: TGCGCCAGCAGCCAAGATCGGGGGACAGAAACCGGGGAGCTGTTTTTT. It encodes CASSQDRGTETGELFF.

This clone was detected only a few times. The chain recombines TRBV14 with TRBJ1-1, with D possibly matching TRBD1 (6 bases). The CDR3 covers 14 residues. V was shortened by 3 bases and J by 0 bases, with 8 bases between the two germline ends. Per the germline V gene, CDR1 is SGHDN and CDR2 is FVKESK. Here the CDR3 reads CASSHRTVNTEAFF. The DNA of the CDR3 is TGTGCCAGCAGCCATAGGACAGTGAACACTGAAGCTTTCTTT.

The V and J genes are TRBV27 and TRBJ2-7; a possible D gene is TRBD1 (7 bases). Looked up from germline, CDR1 is MNHEY and CDR2 is SMNVEV (reference sequence). Trimming left V 6 bases short and J 2 bases short, with 17 bases between. The CDR3 length is 15 residues. The chain's CDR3 is CASSRGGGTTYEQYF. The CDR3 DNA reads as TGTGCCAGCAGCCGAGGGGGCGGGACGACCTACGAGCAGTACTTC.

The V call is TRBV21-1, the J call TRBJ1-2; the D call in the table, TRBD1, was not verified against the DNA. TRBV21-1 is tagged as a pseudogene. The CDR3 loop spans 13 amino acids. Here the CDR3 reads CASSRDNNYGYTF. CDR3 sequence (DNA): TGTGCCAGCAGCAGGGACAATAACTATGGCTACACCTTC.

The V and J genes are TRBV29-1 and TRBJ1-2, with 7 positions matching TRBD1. After removal of 7 bases from V and 7 bases from J, the junction contained 9 bases not matched to a gene. CDR3 length: 12 residues. Germline CDR1 is SQVTM and CDR2 is ANQGSEA. CDR3 in DNA: TGCAGCGCCCCGACAGGGTCGGCTGGCTACACCTTC. It specifies CSAPTGSAGYTF.

This sequence joins TRBV3-1 (or the pseudogene TRBV3-2) and TRBJ2-1; possible D gene TRBD2, 6 bases. The CDR3 sequence is 15 residues long. Germline V gives CDR1 LGHDT, CDR2 YNNKEL (reference sequence). Deletions cut 4 bases from V and 5 bases from J, with 15 bases between. The CDR3 nucleotides read TGTGCCAGCAGCCGTTTGGGACTGCAAAACAATGAGCAGTTCTTC. Translated: CASSRLGLQNNEQFF.

The chain has TRBV6-6 and TRBJ1-5; no reliable D call. The ends were cut back, 6 bases at V and 4 bases at J, with 10 bases in the middle. The germline V gene has CDR1 MNHNY and CDR2 SVGAGI (reference sequence). The CDR3 loop spans 13 amino acids. CDR3: CASRGAGNQPQHF. CDR3 in DNA: TGTGCCAGCAGGGGCGCGGGTAATCAGCCCCAGCATTTT.

The chain employs TRBV14 and TRBJ1-2, with D tentatively TRBD1 (6 bases). Trimming removed 0 bases at V and 7 bases at J, with 12 bases between. The CDR3 is made up of 14 amino acids. Germline CDR1 and CDR2: SGHDN and FVKESK. DNA for the CDR3: TGTGCCAGCAGCCAAGACCAAGGGGGTGGTGGCTACACCTTC. This sequence encodes CASSQDQGGGGYTF. The full variable domain, rest sourced from reference TRBV14 and TRBJ1-2, is EAGVTQFPSHSVIEKGQTVTLRCDPISGHDNLYWYRRVMGKEIKFLLHFVKESKQDESGMPNNRFLAERTGGTYSTLKVQPAELEDSGVYFCASSQDQGGGGYTFGSGTRLTVV.

This clone was counted a single time. The gene calls are TRBV5-8 and TRBJ1-1; no clear D. V was clipped by 4 bases and J by 0 bases, with 13 bases between them. The CDR3 covers 15 residues. Germline CDR1 is SGHTS and CDR2 is YDEGEE. The CDR3 spells CASSPTVNLNTEAFF. Here the CDR3 DNA reads TGTGCCAGCAGCCCCACGGTGAATCTGAACACTGAAGCTTTCTTT. The complete variable domain, with remaining parts taken from reference TRBV5-8 and TRBJ1-1, reads EAGVTQSPTHLIKTRGQQATLRCSPISGHTSVYWYQQALGLGLQFLLWYDEGEERNRGNFPPRFSGRQFPNYSSELNVNALELEDSALYLCASSPTVNLNTEAFFGQGTRLTVV.

This clone was picked up a small number of times. This sequence joins TRBV6-6 and TRBJ1-1; no reliable D call. The V end was cut by 5 bases, the J end by 5 bases, with 24 bases between. Germline V lookup: CDR1 MNHNY, CDR2 SVGAGI (reference sequence). This CDR3 is 17 amino acids long. DNA of the CDR3: TGTGCCAGCAGTCCCCGCTCGGAGACGGGGTGGGGAACTGAAGCTTTCTTT. It is translated as CASSPRSETGWGTEAFF.

The chain employs TRBV11-1 and TRBJ1-1; D is undetermined. The germline V gene has CDR1 SGHAT and CDR2 FQDESV (reference sequence). V was pared by 5 bases and J by 1 base, with 8 bases between. This CDR3 spans 13 amino acids. The CDR3 sequence: CASSPRGNTEAFF. CDR3 DNA sequence: TGTGCCAGCAGCCCCCGGGGGAACACTGAAGCTTTCTTT.

The gene calls are TRBV10-1 and TRBJ1-1; the match to TRBD1 covers 9 bases. The J segment lost 4 bases and the V segment lost 0 bases, leaving 3 bases of the junction unmatched. The CDR3 is made up of 15 amino acids. CDR1 WNHNN and CDR2 SYGVQD come from the germline V gene (reference sequence). This chain's CDR3 is CASSESRQGGTEAFF. Written as DNA, the CDR3 is TGCGCCAGCAGTGAGTCCCGACAGGGGGGCACTGAAGCTTTCTTT.

The chain combines TRBV28 with TRBJ1-6; D is ambiguous. Germline V lookup: CDR1 MDHEN, CDR2 SYDVKM. The CDR3 totals 17 residues. V lost 2 bases to trimming and J lost 9 bases, with 20 bases between them. Written as DNA, the CDR3 is TGTGCCAGCAGTTTACCCGGGAGTCCTGGGATGGTTTCACCCCTCCACTTT. It encodes CASSLPGSPGMVSPLHF.

V usage is TRBV7-2 and J usage is TRBJ1-2; D gene ambiguous. The V end was cut by 0 bases, the J end by 2 bases, with 7 bases between. The germline V gene encodes CDR1 SGHTA and CDR2 FQGNSA. This CDR3 comprises 14 residues. CDR3 DNA: TGTGCCAGCAGCTTAGCCCGGGAGAACTATGGCTACACCTTC. It encodes CASSLARENYGYTF.

The V and J genes are TRBV20-1 and TRBJ2-1; D perhaps matches TRBD1 (5 bases). From germline, CDR1 is DFQATT and CDR2 SNEGSKA (reference sequence). The CDR3 contains 9 residues. The CDR3 loop is CGAYNEQFF. The CDR3 DNA reads as TGCGGGGCATACAATGAGCAGTTCTTC.

V usage is TRBV27 and J usage is TRBJ2-3, with a weak D call TRBD2 (5 bases). The CDR3 sequence is 14 residues long. Germline loops: CDR1 MNHEY, CDR2 SMNVEV (reference sequence). V gave up 4 bases and J gave up 2 bases, with 10 bases separating them. The CDR3 bases are TGTGCCAGCAGTTCTGACTATGCCACAGATACGCAGTATTTT. It encodes CASSSDYATDTQYF.

This clone appeared once. The chain recombines TRBV27 with TRBJ1-2, with 9 bases that match TRBD1. V lost 2 bases and J lost 5; bases outside the gene matches: 3. The CDR3 has 14 residues. Germline V gene data show CDR1 as MNHEY and CDR2 as SMNVEV (reference sequence). The CDR3 sequence is CASSLPGQGYGYTF. The DNA of the CDR3 is TGTGCCAGCAGTTTACCCGGACAGGGGTATGGCTACACCTTC.

The V gene is TRBV29-1, the J gene TRBJ1-2; 7 positions agree with TRBD1. The junction had 7 bases not matched to a gene; V was cut back by 7 bases and J by 5 bases. Germline CDR1 is SQVTM and CDR2 is ANQGSEA. The CDR3 has 12 amino acids. In DNA, the CDR3 is TGCAGCGATAAGACAGGGAATTATGGCTACACCTTC. It codes for CSDKTGNYGYTF.

The chain has TRBV21-1 and TRBJ2-4; the D call TRBD2 from the table was never checked on the DNA. TRBV21-1 is described as a pseudogene. The CDR3 is 15 amino acids. CDR3: CASSKDIEGGNIQYF. CDR3 nucleotides: TGTGCCAGCAGCAAAGACATCGAGGGGGGGAACATTCAGTACTTC.

The chain employs TRBV7-9 and TRBJ2-7; possibly TRBD2 for D (6 bases). Per germline, CDR1 SEHNR and CDR2 FQNEAQ (reference sequence). Trimming took 5 bases from V and 2 from J, leaving 13 bases between them. The CDR3 has 14 amino acids. The CDR3, as DNA: TGTGCCAGCAGCCCCGGGCGGGGCCCCTACGAGCAGTACTTC. Translating gives CASSPGRGPYEQYF. The full variable domain, rest sourced from reference TRBV7-9 and TRBJ2-7, is DTGVSQNPRHKITKRGQNVTFRCDPISEHNRLYWYRQTLGQGPEFLTYFQNEAQLEKSRLLSDRFSAERPKGSFSTLEIQRTEQGDSAMYLCASSPGRGPYEQYFGPGTRLTVT.